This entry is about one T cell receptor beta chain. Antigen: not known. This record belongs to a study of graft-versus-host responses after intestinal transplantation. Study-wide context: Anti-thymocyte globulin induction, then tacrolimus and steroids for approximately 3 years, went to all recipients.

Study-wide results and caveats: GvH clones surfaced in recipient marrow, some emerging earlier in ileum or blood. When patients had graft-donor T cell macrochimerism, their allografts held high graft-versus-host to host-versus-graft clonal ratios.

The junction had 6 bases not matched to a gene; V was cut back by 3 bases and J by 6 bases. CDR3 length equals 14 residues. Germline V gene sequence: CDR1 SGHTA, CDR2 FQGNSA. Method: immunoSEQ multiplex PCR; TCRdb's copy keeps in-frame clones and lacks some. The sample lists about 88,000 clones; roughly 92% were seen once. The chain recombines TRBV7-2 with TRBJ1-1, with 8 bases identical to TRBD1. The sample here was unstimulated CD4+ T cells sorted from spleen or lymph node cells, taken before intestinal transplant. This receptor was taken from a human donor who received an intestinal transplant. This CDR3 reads CASSFRGHFPEAFF. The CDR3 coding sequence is TGTGCCAGCAGCTTCAGGGGGCATTTCCCTGAAGCTTTCTTT.